This is a list of T cell receptor beta chains from one sample in a study of blood T cell repertoires in COVID-19. Profiling relied on immunoSEQ multiplex PCR, and the TCRdb table lists in-frame clones only, not all of them. This table has approximately 130,000 clones, over 80% appearing once. The sample comprised PBMCs or T cells enriched from blood (not recorded which). The receptors come from a man aged 30-40 years who had recovered from COVID-19. The CDR3 runs from the conserved cysteine through the conserved F or W. A D gene is named only where the DNA matches it firmly.

TRBD1	TRBV2	CASRGQGGFNEKLFF
-	TRBV5-1	CASSLGQATDTQYF
TRBD1	TRBV11-2	CASSSPGQSEAFF
-	TRBV19	CASIDSLNTEAFF
-	TRBV6-1	CASSEARGDRGYTF
-	TRBV12-2	CASRSQGFSSYTF
TRBD1	TRBV5-4	CASSRSGTASEKLFF
-	TRBV18	CASSPPSRASYNEQFF
-	TRBV19	CASSVGGASYEQYF
-	TRBV7-9	CASSLAVFGDGYTF
TRBD2	TRBV18	CASSAGLAGAEQYF
-	TRBV28	CASSVRLGTDTQYF
TRBD1	TRBV3-1/TRBV3-2	CASSRTGIAEAFF
TRBD2	TRBV18	CASSPAGWGGNNEQFF
-	TRBV9	CASSPRPEGGYTF
-	TRBV5-1	CASKTQGPSRSEAFF
-	TRBV25-1	CASSELQQGGGNTIYF
-	TRBV19	CASSMGTGTSGTEAFF
-	TRBV11-3	CASSLAQSNTGELFF
-	TRBV19	CASRSAGAGGNTIYF
TRBD2	TRBV19	CASSIPSGRAGDTGELFF
TRBD2	TRBV3-1/TRBV3-2	CASSQGLAGPTDTQYF
TRBD2	TRBV3-1/TRBV3-2	CASSPLLAGGHSGEQFF
TRBD1	TRBV6-1	CASSAWTGTNTGELFF
-	TRBV12-2	CASRTRVGGNEQFF
TRBD1	TRBV19	CATQDRGNTEAFF
-	TRBV5-1	CASSLNQGTQYF
TRBD2	TRBV27	CASSDRDYRQDEQFF
-	TRBV21-1	CASRSLGQASTDTQYF
TRBD1	TRBV10-3	CAISPTGPSYEQYF
TRBD2	TRBV7-9	CASCLAGGLETQYF
TRBD2	TRBV5-1	CASSSPEGGPYTQYF
TRBD1	TRBV4-2	CASTHKGRGRISTDTQYF
-	TRBV6-1	CASSELGASPTNYGYTF
TRBD2	TRBV5-1	CASRAGLVNTGELFF
-	TRBV5-1	CASSLQADNEQFF
TRBD1	TRBV5-1	CASRPIGTGVTEAFF
TRBD1	TRBV2	CASTQGQGDLKAFF
-	TRBV2	CASSDSRGLGRETQYF
TRBD2	TRBV27	CASSRRLAAHIEQFF
TRBD1	TRBV5-1	CASRDPGQVRREAFF
TRBD1	TRBV4-1	CASSRSGTGGLYGYTF
TRBD1	TRBV7-8	CASSYRDRGNQPQHF
TRBD2	TRBV4-2	CASSQGVAGRGSGGGNTQYF
-	TRBV7-9	CASSLVGGASSYNEQFF
-	TRBV28	CASSLGGGRPFYGYTF
TRBD1	TRBV5-4	CASSPGQGTFHTEAFF
-	TRBV6-1	CASSEFRGGISNQPQHF
-	TRBV24-1	CATSEGVDKQFF
TRBD1	TRBV5-6	CASTRDSVEKLFF
TRBD1	TRBV9	CASSVTGGPGTGELFF
-	TRBV4-1	CASSQVPNQPQHF
TRBD1	TRBV6-4	CASSPQGGVGGYTF
-	TRBV19	CASSPRVEETQYF
TRBD1	TRBV5-1	CASSLNAGTGGTGELFF
TRBD1	TRBV2	CATQPGGNYGYTF
TRBD2	TRBV5-1	CASSLDSGDYNEQFF
TRBD1	TRBV2	CASGRDSSSYNSPLHF
-	TRBV2	CASSGQEPYIYGYTF
-	TRBV19	CASSITGETQYF